This T cell receptor (beta chain) came from a study of tumor-infiltrating lymphocytes in primary liver carcinoma. Overall study context: Patients had primary liver carcinoma treated by surgical resection. Findings and caveats of the study: Top-250-clone fractions were significantly higher in tumors than in blood (p = 0.039).

Researchers generated TCR beta cDNA from about 0.5 ug of total RNA, relying on a constant-region primer. Slightly modified ARM-PCR with three nested multiplex PCR rounds yielded TCR beta libraries. In the first two PCR rounds, TRBV1-TRBV30 forward primers were paired with a C-beta reverse primer, and each round lasted 10 cycles. TCRdb re-called the multiplex PCR reads with MiXCR, one entry per CDR3 protein. The sample lists 310,000 or so distinct CDR3 sequences; about 50% were seen once. Unsorted whole blood yielded the blood RNA, and germline DNA was also extracted. This clonotype was detected only a few times. No antigen is known for it. Germline V gene lookup returns CDR1 MGHRA and CDR2 YSYEKL. The CDR3 extends over 15 amino acids. V was clipped by 1 base and J by 0 bases, with 9 bases between them.

The receptor comes from a woman between 25 and 40 years old with primary liver carcinoma and hepatitis B virus infection. The sequenced material came from peripheral blood. This chain joins TRBV4-1 and TRBJ1-1; D gene ambiguous. Here the CDR3 DNA reads TGCGCCAGCAGCCAAGTGCCGAGGATGAACACTGAAGCTTTCTTT. Its translation: CASSQVPRMNTEAFF.